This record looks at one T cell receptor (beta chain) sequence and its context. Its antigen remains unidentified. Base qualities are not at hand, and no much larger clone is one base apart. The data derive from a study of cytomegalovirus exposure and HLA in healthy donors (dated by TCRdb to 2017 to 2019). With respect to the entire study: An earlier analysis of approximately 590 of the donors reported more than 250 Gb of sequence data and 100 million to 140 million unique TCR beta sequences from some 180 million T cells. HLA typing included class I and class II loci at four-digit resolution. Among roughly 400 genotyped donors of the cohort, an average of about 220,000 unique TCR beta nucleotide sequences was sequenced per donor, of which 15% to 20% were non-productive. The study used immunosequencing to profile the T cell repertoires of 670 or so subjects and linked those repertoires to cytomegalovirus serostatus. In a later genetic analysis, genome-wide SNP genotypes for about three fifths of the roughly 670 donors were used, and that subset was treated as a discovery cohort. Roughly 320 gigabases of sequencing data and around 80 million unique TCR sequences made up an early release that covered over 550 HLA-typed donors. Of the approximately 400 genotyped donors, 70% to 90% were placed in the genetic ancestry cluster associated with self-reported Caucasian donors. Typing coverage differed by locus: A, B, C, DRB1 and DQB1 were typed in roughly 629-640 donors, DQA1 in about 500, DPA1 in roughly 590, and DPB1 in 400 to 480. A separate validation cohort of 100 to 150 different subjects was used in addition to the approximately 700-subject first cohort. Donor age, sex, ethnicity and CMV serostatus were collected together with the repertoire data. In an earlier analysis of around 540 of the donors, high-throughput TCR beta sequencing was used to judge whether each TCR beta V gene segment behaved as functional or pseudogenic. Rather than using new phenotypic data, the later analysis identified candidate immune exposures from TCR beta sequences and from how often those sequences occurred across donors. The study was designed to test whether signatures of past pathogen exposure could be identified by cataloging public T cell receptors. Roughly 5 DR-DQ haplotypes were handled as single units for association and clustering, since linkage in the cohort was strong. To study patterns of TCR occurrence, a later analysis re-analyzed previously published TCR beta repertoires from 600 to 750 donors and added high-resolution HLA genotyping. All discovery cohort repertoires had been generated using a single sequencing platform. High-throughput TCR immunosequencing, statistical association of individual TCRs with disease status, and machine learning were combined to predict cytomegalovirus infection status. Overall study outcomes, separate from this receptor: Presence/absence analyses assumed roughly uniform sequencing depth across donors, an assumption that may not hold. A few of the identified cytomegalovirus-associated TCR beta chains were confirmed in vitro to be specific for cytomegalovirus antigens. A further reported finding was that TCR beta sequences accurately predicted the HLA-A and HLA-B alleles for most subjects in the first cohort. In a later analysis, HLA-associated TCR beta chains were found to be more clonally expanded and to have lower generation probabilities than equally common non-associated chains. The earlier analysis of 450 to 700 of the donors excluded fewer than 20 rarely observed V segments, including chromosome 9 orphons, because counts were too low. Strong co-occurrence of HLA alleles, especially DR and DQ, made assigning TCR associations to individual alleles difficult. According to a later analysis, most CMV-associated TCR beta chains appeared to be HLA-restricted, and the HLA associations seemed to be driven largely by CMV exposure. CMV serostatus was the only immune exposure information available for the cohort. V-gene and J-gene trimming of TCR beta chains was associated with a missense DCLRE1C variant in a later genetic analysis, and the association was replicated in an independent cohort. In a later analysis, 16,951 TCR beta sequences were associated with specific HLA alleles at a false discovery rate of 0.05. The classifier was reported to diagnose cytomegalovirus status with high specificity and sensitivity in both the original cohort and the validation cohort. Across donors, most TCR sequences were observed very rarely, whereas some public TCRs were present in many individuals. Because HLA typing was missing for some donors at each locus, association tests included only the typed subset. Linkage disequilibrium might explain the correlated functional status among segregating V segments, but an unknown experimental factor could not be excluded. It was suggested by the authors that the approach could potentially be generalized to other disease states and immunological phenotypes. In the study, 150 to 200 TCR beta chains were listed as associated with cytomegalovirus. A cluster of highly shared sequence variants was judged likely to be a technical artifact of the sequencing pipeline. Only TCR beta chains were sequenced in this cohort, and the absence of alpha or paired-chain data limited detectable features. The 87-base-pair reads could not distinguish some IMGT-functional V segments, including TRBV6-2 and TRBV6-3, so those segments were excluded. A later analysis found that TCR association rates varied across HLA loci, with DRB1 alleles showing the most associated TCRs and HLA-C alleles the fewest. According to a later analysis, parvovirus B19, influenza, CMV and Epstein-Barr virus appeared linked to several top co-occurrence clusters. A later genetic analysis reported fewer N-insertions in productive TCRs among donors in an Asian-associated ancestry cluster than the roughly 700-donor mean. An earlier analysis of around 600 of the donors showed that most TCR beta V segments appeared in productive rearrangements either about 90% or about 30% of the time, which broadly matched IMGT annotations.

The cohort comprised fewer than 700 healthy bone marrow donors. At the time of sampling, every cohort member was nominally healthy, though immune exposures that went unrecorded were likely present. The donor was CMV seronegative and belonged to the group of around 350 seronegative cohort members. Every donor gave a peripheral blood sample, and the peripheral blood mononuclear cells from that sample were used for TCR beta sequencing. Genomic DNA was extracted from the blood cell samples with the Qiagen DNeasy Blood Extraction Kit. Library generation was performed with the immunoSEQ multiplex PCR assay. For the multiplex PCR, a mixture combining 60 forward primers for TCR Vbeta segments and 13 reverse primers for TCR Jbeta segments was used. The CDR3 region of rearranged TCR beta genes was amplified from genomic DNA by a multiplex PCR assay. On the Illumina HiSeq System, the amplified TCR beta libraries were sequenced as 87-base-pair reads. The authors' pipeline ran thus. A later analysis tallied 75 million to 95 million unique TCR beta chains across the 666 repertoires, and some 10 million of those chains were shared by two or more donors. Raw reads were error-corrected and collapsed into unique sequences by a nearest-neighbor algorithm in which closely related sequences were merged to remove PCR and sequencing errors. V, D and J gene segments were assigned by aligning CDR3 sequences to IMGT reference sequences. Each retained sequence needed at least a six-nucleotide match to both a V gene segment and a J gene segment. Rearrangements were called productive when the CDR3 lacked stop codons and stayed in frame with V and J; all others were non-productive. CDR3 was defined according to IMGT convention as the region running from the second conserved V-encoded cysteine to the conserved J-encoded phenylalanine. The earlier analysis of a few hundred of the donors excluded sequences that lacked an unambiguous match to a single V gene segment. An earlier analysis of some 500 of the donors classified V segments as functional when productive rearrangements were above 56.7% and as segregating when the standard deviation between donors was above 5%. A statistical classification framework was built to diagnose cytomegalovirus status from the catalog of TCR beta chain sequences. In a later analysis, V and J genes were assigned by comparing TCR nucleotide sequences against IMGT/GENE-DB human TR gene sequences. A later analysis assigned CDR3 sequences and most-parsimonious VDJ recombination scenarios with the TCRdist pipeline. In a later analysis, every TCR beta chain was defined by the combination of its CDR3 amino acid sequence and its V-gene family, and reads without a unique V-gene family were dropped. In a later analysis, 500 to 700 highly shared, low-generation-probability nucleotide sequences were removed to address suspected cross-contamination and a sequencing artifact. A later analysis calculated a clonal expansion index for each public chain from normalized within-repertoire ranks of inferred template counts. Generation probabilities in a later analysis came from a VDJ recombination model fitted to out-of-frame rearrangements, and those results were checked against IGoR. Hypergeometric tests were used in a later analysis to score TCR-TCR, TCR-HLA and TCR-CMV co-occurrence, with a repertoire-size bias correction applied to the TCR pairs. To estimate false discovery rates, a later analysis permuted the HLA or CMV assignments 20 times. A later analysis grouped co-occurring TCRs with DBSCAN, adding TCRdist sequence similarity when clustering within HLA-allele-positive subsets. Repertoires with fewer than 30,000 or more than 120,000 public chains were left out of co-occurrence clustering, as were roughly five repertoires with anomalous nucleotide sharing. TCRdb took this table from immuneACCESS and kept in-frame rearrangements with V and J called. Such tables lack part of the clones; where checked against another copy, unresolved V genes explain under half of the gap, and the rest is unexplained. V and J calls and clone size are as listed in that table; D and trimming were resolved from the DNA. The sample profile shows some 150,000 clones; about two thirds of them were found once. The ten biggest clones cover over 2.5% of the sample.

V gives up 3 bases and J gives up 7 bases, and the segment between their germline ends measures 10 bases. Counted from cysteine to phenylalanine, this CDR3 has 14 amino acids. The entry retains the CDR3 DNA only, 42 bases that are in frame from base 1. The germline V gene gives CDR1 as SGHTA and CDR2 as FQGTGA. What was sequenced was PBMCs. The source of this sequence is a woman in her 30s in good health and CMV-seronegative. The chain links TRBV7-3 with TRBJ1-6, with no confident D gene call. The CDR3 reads CASSFSAGNSPLHF. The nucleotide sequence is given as TGTGCCAGCAGCTTCTCTGCCGGGAATTCACCCCTCCACTTT.